Following are 25 T cell receptor beta chains from one sample sequenced in a study of radiation and T cells in renal cell carcinoma. Time point of the sample: blood 4 weeks post-SBRT, at nephrectomy. The treatment is: 15 Gy SBRT to primary tumor, nephrectomy 4 weeks later. Only in-frame clones appear in the TCRdb table, and some are missing; sequencing was by immunoSEQ multiplex PCR. The sample contains about 77,000 clones, less than 90% of which appear only once. The specimen comprised blood, sampled from a patient whose treatment included radiotherapy and nephrectomy. Receptor source: a woman aged 55-69 years with renal cell carcinoma.

The chain carries TRBV6-5 and TRBJ1-1; D is ambiguous. Germline V CDR1 and CDR2: MNHEY, SVGAGI. CDR3 length: 15 amino acids. V was cut by 1 base and J by 1 base, with 10 bases left in between. The CDR3 nucleotides read TGTGCCAGCAGTTACTTCCCGGCGGCGAACACTGAAGCTTTCTTT. This codes for CASSYFPAANTEAFF.

This chain connects TRBV6-1 to TRBJ2-7; 7 nucleotides agree with TRBD2. This CDR3 spans 15 amino acids. From germline, CDR1 is MNHNS and CDR2 SASEGT. V shed 10 bases and J 5 bases; nucleotides not matched to a gene: 17. The CDR3 DNA follows: TGTGCCACCCCGAAGAGGGGAGGGGTCGCCAACGAGCAGTACTTC. Protein product: CATPKRGGVANEQYF.

V and J are TRBV11-2 and TRBJ1-4; D is uncertain. The germline gives CDR1 SGHAT, CDR2 FQNNGV. Trimming shortened V by 5 bases and J by 4 bases, and 11 bases separated the two germline ends. The CDR3 totals 14 residues. CDR3 sequence: CASSRRVGNEKLFF. The CDR3 DNA reads TGTGCCAGCAGCCGGCGGGTTGGTAATGAAAAACTGTTTTTT.

The sample holds one count of this clone. The V and J genes are TRBV5-6 and TRBJ2-5; 7 nucleotides align to TRBD2. This CDR3 spans 14 amino acids. Losses at the gene ends were 3 bases for V and 1 base for J; bases not matched to a gene: 3. In germline, CDR1 is SGHDT, CDR2 YYEEEE. In DNA, the CDR3 is TGTGCCAGCAGCTCCGGGAGGCGCCAAGAGACCCAGTACTTC. It codes for CASSSGRRQETQYF.

The gene calls are TRBV19 and TRBJ1-2, with 12 positions matching TRBD1. Germline V lookup: CDR1 LNHDA, CDR2 SQIVND (reference sequence). CDR3 length: 15 amino acids. V was clipped by 3 bases and J by 7 bases; unmatched bases: 6. CDR3 loop: CASSMGTGGAGGYTF. CDR3 nucleotide sequence: TGTGCCAGTAGTATGGGGACAGGGGGCGCCGGTGGCTACACCTTC.

This clone was detected ten times or more. The CDR3 region is CASSFNTIYF. The CDR3 DNA reads TGTGCCAGCAGTTTTAACACCATATATTTT. The chain recombines TRBV2 with TRBJ1-3; no definite D call. The germline V and J ends were trimmed by 5 bases and 7 bases, with 3 bases remaining between them. Germline CDR1 and CDR2: SNHLY and FYNNEI. The CDR3 has 10 amino acids.

The chain couples TRBV19 to TRBJ2-5; D unresolved. The germline CDR1 and CDR2 sequences are LNHDA and SQIVND (reference sequence). V lost 3 bases and J lost 3, with 11 bases in between. This CDR3 contains 14 residues. As DNA, the CDR3 is TGTGCCAGTAGTATGAGGCAGACCGAAGAGACCCAGTACTTC. Residues: CASSMRQTEETQYF.

This chain connects TRBV7-9 to TRBJ2-3; maybe TRBD2 (6 bases). The CDR3 totals 14 residues. V dropped 5 bases and J dropped 4 bases, with 13 bases sitting between them. Germline CDR1 is SEHNR and CDR2 is FQNEAQ (reference sequence). Here the CDR3 DNA reads TGTGCCAGCAGCCCCGGTGGGGGGTCAGATACGCAGTATTTT. Translated, it gives CASSPGGGSDTQYF.

CDR3 protein: CASIDRVYEQYF. DNA for the CDR3: TGTGCCAGCATTGACAGGGTGTACGAGCAGTACTTC. This sequence joins TRBV25-1 and TRBJ2-5; 7 nucleotides match TRBD1. Matching the DNA end better, TRBJ2-7 makes the J call doubtful. The CDR3 length is 12 residues. From germline, CDR1 is MGHDK and CDR2 SYGVNS.

In nucleotides, the CDR3 is TGCGCCAGCAGCCCCGGGGACGGGAACTATGGCTACACCTTC. Its translation is CASSPGDGNYGYTF. The chain is built from TRBV4-1 and TRBJ1-2, with D tentatively TRBD1 (5 bases). Germline lookup yields CDR1 MGHRA and CDR2 YSYEKL. This CDR3 is built from 14 residues. The ends were cut back, 4 bases at V and 2 bases at J, with 11 bases in the middle.

This clone was recorded once. This chain links TRBV7-2 with TRBJ1-2; D remains unclear. The CDR3 is 12 amino acids. Germline loops: CDR1 SGHTA, CDR2 FQGNSA. Trimming took 3 bases from V and 6 from J, leaving 8 bases between them. Here the CDR3 reads CASSLEDDGYTF. CDR3 coding DNA: TGTGCCAGCAGCTTGGAAGACGATGGCTACACCTTC.

The chain employs TRBV6-5 and TRBJ2-3; D gene uncertain. V was shortened by 4 bases and J by 0 bases, with 11 bases between the two germline ends. The CDR3 length is 15 residues. The V gene's germline CDR1 is MNHEY and CDR2 SVGAGI. CDR3 coding DNA: TGTGCCAGCAGTTTAAGAGTTCCTAGCACAGATACGCAGTATTTT. It codes for CASSLRVPSTDTQYF.

This clone has only one observation. The chain employs TRBV19 and TRBJ2-3; 7 positions match TRBD1. Trimming cost V 4 bases and J 6 bases; bases outside gene matches: 7. Germline CDR1 reads LNHDA; CDR2 reads SQIVND (reference sequence). This CDR3 region has 14 residues. For the CDR3, the DNA is TGTGCCAGTAGTACCACGACAGGGCTGGATACGCAGTATTTT. Amino acids: CASSTTTGLDTQYF.

The genes are TRBV11-2 and TRBJ1-6; weak D call: TRBD1 (5 bases). Deletions cut 8 bases from V and 8 bases from J, with 16 bases between. Germline loops: CDR1 SGHAT, CDR2 FQNNGV. The CDR3 covers 14 residues. CDR3 nucleotide sequence: TGTGCCAGCGCCCCGGGTCTAGGGGATTCACCCCTCCACTTT. It encodes CASAPGLGDSPLHF.

J is TRBJ2-5 and V is TRBV5-4, with D possibly being TRBD1 (7 bases). Germline V gives CDR1 SGHNT, CDR2 YYREEE (reference sequence). The CDR3 has 16 residues. The V end lost 4 bases, the J end lost 5 bases, and 21 bases lay between the germline ends. The CDR3 DNA follows: TGTGCCAGCAGCCCATCCGGGGGACAGTCAAGGGAGACCCAGTACTTC. This gives the protein CASSPSGGQSRETQYF.

On this clone itself: Compared with germline, one end of the junction differs, possibly owing to a read error. The J gene is TRBJ2-5, the V gene TRBV7-6, with 9 nucleotides matching TRBD1. This CDR3 contains 16 residues. Germline-derived CDR1 and CDR2 are SGHVS and FNYEAQ. The CDR3 here is CASTLVRGQGQETQYF. The CDR3 coding sequence is TGTGCCAGCACCTTAGTTCGGGGACAGGGACAAGAGACCCAGTACTTC.

The chain has TRBV25-1 and TRBJ2-1, with D possibly being TRBD2 (6 bases). Germline CDR1 reads MGHDK; CDR2 reads SYGVNS. CDR3 size: 14 residues. The V end lost 5 bases, the J end lost 4 bases, and 12 bases lay between the germline ends. The CDR3 DNA is TGTGCCAGCAGTAGGGATAGCGGATACAATGAGCAGTTCTTC. This translates into CASSRDSGYNEQFF.

The chain is built from TRBV27 and TRBJ2-3; tentatively, D is TRBD2 (6 bases). The CDR3 covers 15 residues. Germline loops: CDR1 MNHEY, CDR2 SMNVEV (reference sequence). V lost 3 bases and J 2 bases, leaving 12 bases between the germline ends. This CDR3 reads CASSFGGEITDTQYF. The CDR3 coding sequence is TGTGCCAGCAGTTTCGGCGGGGAGATCACAGATACGCAGTATTTT.

The chain combines TRBV28 with TRBJ2-5; 12 bases line up with TRBD1. Unmatched junction bases numbered 7, after V lost 3 bases and J lost 5 bases. CDR1 is MDHEN and CDR2 is SYDVKM in the germline V gene. The CDR3 has 16 residues. The CDR3 loop reads CASSFSGTGGGETQYF. The CDR3 region has the DNA TGTGCCAGCAGTTTCTCCGGGACAGGGGGCGGTGAGACCCAGTACTTC.

This rearrangement joins TRBV6-1 to TRBJ1-2; D uncertain. CDR1 is MNHNS, CDR2 SASEGT, per germline. This CDR3 contains 15 residues. The V and J ends lost 4 bases and 6 bases respectively, with 18 bases between them. CDR3 region: CASSVLVDGKNGYTF. CDR3 nucleotides: TGTGCCAGCAGTGTTTTGGTGGATGGGAAAAATGGCTACACCTTC.

This clone has a single count. The chain combines TRBV4-3 with TRBJ2-1; tentative D call: TRBD2 (6 bases). V lost 4 bases to trimming and J lost 2 bases, with 18 bases between them. Germline V gene sequence: CDR1 LGHNA, CDR2 YSLEER. This CDR3 contains 17 residues. CDR3: CASSPTLAGRTYNEQFF. The CDR3 DNA sequence: TGCGCCAGCAGCCCGACCCTGGCGGGACGGACCTACAATGAGCAGTTCTTC.

This clone was observed a handful of times. The chain joins TRBV7-3 to TRBJ1-1, with no clear D. Germline CDR1 reads SGHTA; CDR2 reads FQGTGA. The CDR3 loop spans 14 amino acids. V dropped 5 bases and J dropped 0 bases, with 10 bases sitting between them. The CDR3 bases are TGTGCCAGCAGCCAAGGACGGTTGAACACTGAAGCTTTCTTT. It specifies CASSQGRLNTEAFF. Filled out from reference TRBV7-3 and TRBJ1-1, the complete variable domain reads GAGVSQTPSNKVTEKGKYVELRCDPISGHTALYWYRQSLGQGPEFLIYFQGTGAADDSGLPNDRFFAVRPEGSVSTLKIQRTERGDSAVYLCASSQGRLNTEAFFGQGTRLTVV.

The V call is TRBV7-9, the J call TRBJ2-3, with 7 bases aligning to TRBD1. The CDR3 has 19 residues. V was clipped by 4 bases and J by 2 bases; unmatched bases: 18. Germline V gene lookup returns CDR1 SEHNR and CDR2 FQNEAQ (reference sequence). As DNA, the CDR3 is TGTGCCAGCAGCTCACCAGAAAGTTCAATGGACAGGACCACAGATACGCAGTATTTT. This encodes CASSSPESSMDRTTDTQYF.

The V call is TRBV7-6, the J call TRBJ1-5, with 9 nucleotides matching TRBD1. V was clipped by 5 bases and J by 8 bases; unmatched bases: 7. CDR1 is SGHVS, CDR2 FNYEAQ, per germline. The CDR3 covers 14 residues. The CDR3 coding sequence is TGTGCCAGCAGCCAAAACAGGGGGCAGGAGCCCCAGCATTTT. It encodes CASSQNRGQEPQHF.

This chain uses TRBV5-1 with TRBJ2-1; 8 bases align to TRBD1. Per germline, CDR1 SGHRS and CDR2 YFSETQ. The CDR3 is made up of 15 amino acids. V was pared by 2 bases and J by 4 bases, with 5 bases of the junction left unmatched. In DNA form, the CDR3 reads TGCGCCAGCAGCTTAGGGACAGGTGTTTACAATGAGCAGTTCTTC. It specifies CASSLGTGVYNEQFF.